This passage covers 9 T cell receptor beta chains from one sample sequenced in a study of T-cell memory formation after mild COVID-19. TCRdb reanalysed the 5' RACE reads using MiXCR and keeps one entry per CDR3 protein. This table holds some 130,000 distinct CDR3 sequences, approximately 15% found once. Sequencing input: PBMCs or a T cell subset sorted from them (not recorded which). These TCRs come from a man aged 18 to 30 who had mild COVID-19 (a few samples of this study predate the infection). Cell type and time point are not known.

This clonotype was detected many times. The V and J genes are TRBV5-4 and TRBJ2-3, with 10 bases fitting TRBD2. The CDR3 is 15 residues long. Germline V CDR1 and CDR2: SGHNT, YYREEE (reference sequence). Trimming took 4 bases from V and 1 from J; bases not matched to a gene: 3. This CDR3 is CASSLGLAGTDTQYF. In DNA form, the CDR3 reads TGTGCCAGCAGCCTAGGACTAGCGGGCACAGATACGCAGTATTTT.

The rearrangement links TRBV12-3 or TRBV12-4 to TRBJ1-5; D call uncertain. The V end lost 2 bases, the J end lost 6 bases, and 5 bases lay between the germline ends. This CDR3 comprises 12 residues. CDR3 bases: TGTGCCAGCAGTTTAAAGGGTCAGCCCCAGCATTTT. Translated, it gives CASSLKGQPQHF.

The chain carries TRBV7-2 and TRBJ1-3; D unresolved. Germline V gene data show CDR1 as SGHTA and CDR2 as FQGNSA. Trimming stripped 5 bases from V and 1 base from J, with 9 bases between. The CDR3 sequence is 14 residues long. The chain's CDR3 is CASSTRRSGNTIYF. CDR3 bases: TGTGCCAGCAGCACCCGGAGGTCTGGAAACACCATATATTTT.

There are a few counts of this clonotype. The chain joins TRBV9 to TRBJ2-5; D is uncertain. This CDR3 is built from 13 residues. CDR1 SGDLS and CDR2 YYNGEE come from the germline V gene. V was shortened by 0 bases and J by 4 bases, with 7 bases between the two germline ends. The CDR3 sequence: CASSVANGETQYF. DNA of the CDR3: TGTGCCAGCAGCGTAGCCAACGGAGAGACCCAGTACTTC.

V is TRBV5-1 and J is TRBJ2-1, with D unclear. The CDR3 has 13 residues. Looked up from germline, CDR1 is SGHRS and CDR2 is YFSETQ. V was pared by 1 base and J by 4 bases, with 6 bases between. Here the CDR3 DNA reads TGCGCCAGCAGCTTGTTTAGGTACAATGAGCAGTTCTTC. Residues: CASSLFRYNEQFF.

This clonotype has just a few counts. V and J are TRBV7-2 and TRBJ1-1, with 7 bases aligning to TRBD1. The length of the CDR3 is 15 residues. Germline values: CDR1 SGHTA, CDR2 FQGNSA. V lost 5 bases to trimming and J lost 7 bases; unmatched junction nucleotides: 13. This CDR3 is CASSPNPGTAIEAFF. In nucleotides, the CDR3 is TGTGCCAGCAGCCCAAACCCCGGGACAGCAATTGAAGCTTTCTTT.

The chain is built from TRBV7-2 and TRBJ2-1; 8 bases map to TRBD1. The CDR3 has 14 residues. J was trimmed by 8 bases and V by 3 bases; bases with no gene match: 6. Germline V gives CDR1 SGHTA, CDR2 FQGNSA. CDR3 loop: CASSFHRGRYEQFF. As DNA, the CDR3 is TGTGCCAGCAGCTTCCACAGGGGGAGGTATGAGCAGTTCTTC.

This clonotype was picked up a small number of times. This chain uses TRBV12-3 or TRBV12-4 with TRBJ2-1, with D unresolved. V was cut by 6 bases and J by 4 bases, with 7 bases left in between. The CDR3 runs 12 residues. CDR3 in amino acids: CASSREYNEQFF. Here the CDR3 DNA reads TGTGCCAGCAGCCGAGAATACAATGAGCAGTTCTTC.

This clonotype has just a few counts. The V gene is TRBV7-8, the J gene TRBJ2-7; 7 nucleotides align to TRBD2. In germline, CDR1 is SGHVS, CDR2 FQNEAQ. V gave up 8 bases and J gave up 0 bases; unmatched junction bases: 7. This CDR3 is built from 14 residues. Here the CDR3 reads CASVRGVPSYEQYV. The CDR3 DNA reads TGTGCCAGCGTCCGGGGGGTCCCCTCCTACGAGCAGTACGTC.